The 18 T cell receptor beta chains listed next were all sequenced from one sample in a study of glioma-infiltrating T cells. The iRepertoire nested amplicon-rescue multiplex PCR amplified TCR alpha and beta CDR3s from RNA. TCRdb re-analysed the multiplex PCR reads in MiXCR, keeping a single row per CDR3 protein. The data contain 300,000 to 450,000 distinct CDR3 sequences, 35% to 45% of them singletons. The sequencing input was glioma tissue, nonneoplastic brain tissue, or PBMCs (not recorded which). The receptors were sampled from a human donor with low-grade glioma or glioblastoma, undergoing nonglioma brain surgery, or in good health (not recorded which).

This clonotype was recorded once. The chain recombines TRBV28 with TRBJ2-7; D gene ambiguous. The CDR3 loop spans 15 amino acids. Germline-derived CDR1 and CDR2 are MDHEN and SYDVKM. V was cut by 3 bases and J by 3 bases, with 15 bases left in between. Here the CDR3 DNA reads TGTGCCAGCAGTTTTAGCACAGTACTATTCTACGAGCAGTACTTC. It translates to CASSFSTVLFYEQYF.

This clonotype was picked up many times. The chain carries TRBV25-1 and TRBJ2-7; D unresolved. Looked up from germline, CDR1 is MGHDK and CDR2 is SYGVNS. The CDR3 extends over 11 amino acids. Trimming left V 5 bases short and J 7 bases short, with 9 bases between. CDR3 coding DNA: TGTGCCAGCAGTACCTACGGGGAGCAGTACTTC. It yields the protein CASSTYGEQYF.

This clonotype came up many times. The chain carries TRBV20-1 and TRBJ2-3; D unresolved. CDR3 size: 12 residues. In germline, CDR1 is DFQATT, CDR2 SNEGSKA (reference sequence). Between the trimmed V and J ends, which lost 3 bases and 4 bases, there was a span of 8 bases. As DNA, the CDR3 is TGCAGTGCTAGCAGGTCCGCAGATACGCAGTATTTT. Amino acid sequence: CSASRSADTQYF.

The chain joins TRBV28 to TRBJ2-3; TRBD2 aligns across 11 bases. This CDR3 region has 17 residues. V dropped 3 bases and J dropped 4; count of bases not matched to a gene: 9. Per the germline V gene, CDR1 is MDHEN and CDR2 is SYDVKM. CDR3 nucleotides: TGTGCCAGCAGTTTTCCTAGCGGGAGGATCACGGCAGATACGCAGTATTTT. Its translation is CASSFPSGRITADTQYF.

V usage is TRBV7-9 and J usage is TRBJ2-6; D possibly corresponds to TRBD1 (5 bases). Germline loops: CDR1 SEHNR, CDR2 FQNEAQ (reference sequence). V was cut by 8 bases and J by 0 bases, with 11 bases left in between. This CDR3 has 15 residues. The chain's CDR3 is CASLQTDSGANVLTF. The CDR3 DNA reads TGTGCCAGCTTACAGACAGACTCTGGGGCCAACGTCCTGACTTTC.

A few counts support this clonotype. This sequence joins TRBV4-1 and TRBJ2-3, with 11 positions matching TRBD2. The CDR3 has 15 amino acids. The V gene's germline CDR1 is MGHRA and CDR2 YSYEKL. With 4 bases clipped from V and 4 bases from J, the junction kept 4 bases outside the gene matches. The CDR3 is CASSPTSGSADTQYF. The CDR3, as DNA: TGCGCCAGCAGCCCTACTAGCGGGAGCGCAGATACGCAGTATTTT.

Note on this clonotype: A much more abundant neighbour one base away suggests this may be a read error. V and J are TRBV6-2 or TRBV6-3 and TRBJ2-7, with D uncertain. Germline CDR1 MNHEY, CDR2 SVGEGT. V gave up 6 bases and J gave up 1 base, with 16 bases separating them. This CDR3 has 15 amino acids. CDR3 nucleotide sequence: TGTGCCAGCAGCCCGAGGACGTGCGGATCCTACGAGCAGTACTTC. This codes for CASSPRTCGSYEQYF.

This chain connects TRBV7-6 to TRBJ1-6, with TRBD1 matching over 7 bases. V lost 0 bases, J lost 10 bases, and 6 bases stayed unmatched. This CDR3 is 15 amino acids long. The germline gives CDR1 SGHVS, CDR2 FNYEAQ. CDR3 DNA sequence: TGTGCCAGCAGCTTAGCAGGTGACAGGGAATCACCCCTCCACTTT. Its translation: CASSLAGDRESPLHF.

For this clonotype: Possible read error: a much larger clone is one base away. The chain joins TRBV28 to TRBJ2-3, with a tentative D call TRBD2 (5 bases). The CDR3 contains 16 residues. The germline V gene has CDR1 MDHEN and CDR2 SYDVKM. V lost 2 bases and J 4 bases, leaving 16 bases between the germline ends. DNA of the CDR3: TGTGCCAGCAGTTTACCCGTAGGTCGGGATTCAGATACGCAGTATTTT. It translates to CASSLPVGRDSDTQYF.

This clonotype was counted at least ten times. The rearrangement links TRBV3-1 to TRBJ1-3, with 9 bases identical to TRBD1. The CDR3 is 17 amino acids. In germline, CDR1 is LGHDT, CDR2 YNNKEL (reference sequence). J gave up 0 bases and V 7 bases, and 10 bases lay outside the gene matches. In DNA, the CDR3 is TGTGCCAGCACCGCAACAGGGGGCGAGAACTCTGGAAACACCATATATTTT. Its translation is CASTATGGENSGNTIYF.

Worth noting for this clonotype: At one end the junction does not follow the germline gene, possibly because of a read error. V and J are TRBV7-9 and TRBJ2-1, with D unclear. Germline-derived CDR1 and CDR2 are SEHNR and FQNEAQ (reference sequence). The CDR3 runs 15 residues. Written as DNA, the CDR3 is TGTACCAGCAGCTTACGGCGGAAGGCCTACAATGAGCAGTTCTTC. It yields the protein CTSSLRRKAYNEQFF.

In this sample, this clonotype turned up many times. This chain connects TRBV27 to TRBJ2-7, with D possibly matching TRBD1 (7 bases). Trimming took off 5 bases at V and 1 base at J, with 12 bases between the two ends. Germline V lookup: CDR1 MNHEY, CDR2 SMNVEV (reference sequence). CDR3 size: 14 residues. Here the CDR3 reads CASSGRTGSYEQYF. The DNA of the CDR3 is TGTGCCAGCAGTGGGAGGACAGGATCCTACGAGCAGTACTTC.

This clonotype was detected many times. The rearrangement uses TRBV6-2 or TRBV6-3 and TRBJ2-1; D ambiguous. CDR1 is MNHEY and CDR2 is SVGEGT in the germline V gene. The CDR3 runs to 17 residues. V lost 4 bases and J 0 bases, leaving 16 bases between the germline ends. The CDR3, as DNA: TGTGCCAGCAGTTCCTATTCTAGAGTCAGCTCCTACAATGAGCAGTTCTTC. This sequence encodes CASSSYSRVSSYNEQFF.

The V and J genes are TRBV4-2 and TRBJ2-1; D perhaps matches TRBD1 (5 bases). The CDR3 spans 14 residues. V lost 5 bases to trimming and J lost 0 bases, with 8 bases between them. Per germline, CDR1 LGHNA and CDR2 YNFKEQ. The CDR3 loop is CASSEDTSYNEQFF. CDR3 in DNA: TGTGCCAGCAGCGAGGACACCTCCTACAATGAGCAGTTCTTC.

This clonotype came up many times. The chain employs TRBV7-2 and TRBJ2-1, with 7 bases aligning to TRBD1. This CDR3 is built from 15 residues. Looked up from germline, CDR1 is SGHTA and CDR2 is FQGNSA. V gave up 4 bases and J gave up 8 bases; unmatched junction bases: 11. The chain's CDR3 is CASSSGTVRGDEQFF. DNA for the CDR3: TGTGCCAGCAGCTCCGGGACAGTCCGAGGTGATGAGCAGTTCTTC. Drawing the rest from reference TRBV7-2 and TRBJ2-1, the complete variable domain is GAGVSQSPSNKVTEKGKDVELRCDPISGHTALYWYRQSLGQGLEFLIYFQGNSAPDKSGLPSDRFSAERTGGSVSTLTIQRTQQEDSAVYLCASSSGTVRGDEQFFGPGTRLTVL.

A word on this clonotype: One end of the junction varies from germline; a read error may be responsible. The chain employs TRBV6-6 and TRBJ2-1, with D uncertain. This CDR3 is 13 amino acids long. The V gene's germline CDR1 is MNHNY and CDR2 SVGAGI (reference sequence). The CDR3 nucleotides are TGTGCCAGCAGTTACACCCAAAACAATGGGCAGTTCTTC. Translation: CASSYTQNNGQFF.

In this sample, this clonotype turned up many times. V gene TRBV28 combines with J gene TRBJ2-1; TRBD2 is a possible D gene (6 bases). Germline CDR1 reads MDHEN; CDR2 reads SYDVKM. CDR3 length: 17 amino acids. Trimming removed 5 bases from V and 3 bases from J, with 20 bases in between. Written as DNA, the CDR3 is TGTGCCAGCAGTCGCAAAAGGGGTAGCGGATTCTACAATGAGCAGTTCTTC. Its translation is CASSRKRGSGFYNEQFF.

Regarding this clonotype: This may be a read error, as it is one base from a much larger clone. Given the absence of the conserved phenylalanine or tryptophan at the CDR3 end, a read error is likely. This chain links TRBV6-6 with TRBJ1-1; D is unresolved. Germline lookup yields CDR1 MNHNY and CDR2 SVGAGI (reference sequence). The CDR3 loop spans 15 amino acids. V lost 2 bases, J lost 0 bases, and 10 bases lay in between. The CDR3 loop is CASSYTATVNTEAFL. In DNA, the CDR3 is TGTGCCAGCAGTTACACCGCCACAGTGAACACTGAAGCTTTCCTT.